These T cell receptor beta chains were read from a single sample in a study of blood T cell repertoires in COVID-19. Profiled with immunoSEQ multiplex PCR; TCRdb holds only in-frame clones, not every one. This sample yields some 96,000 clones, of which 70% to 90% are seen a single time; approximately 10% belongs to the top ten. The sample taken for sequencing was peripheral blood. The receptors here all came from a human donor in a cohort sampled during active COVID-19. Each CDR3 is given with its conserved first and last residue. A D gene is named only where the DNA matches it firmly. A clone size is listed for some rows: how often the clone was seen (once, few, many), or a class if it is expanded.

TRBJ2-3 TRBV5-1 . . CASSSGGRTDTQYF TGCGCCAGCAGTTCGGGGGGCCGCACAGATACGCAGTATTTT
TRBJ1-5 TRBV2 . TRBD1 CASSVPGTGWQPQHF TGTGCCAGCAGTGTTCCCGGGACAGGGTGGCAGCCCCAGCATTTT
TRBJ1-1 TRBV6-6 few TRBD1 CASTKTGGTEAFF TGTGCCAGCACCAAGACAGGGGGGACTGAAGCTTTCTTT
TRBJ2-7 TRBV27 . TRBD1 CASSLRTGGSYEQYF TGTGCCAGCAGTCTACGGACAGGGGGCTCCTACGAGCAGTACTTC
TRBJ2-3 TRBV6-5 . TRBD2 CASRASGSTDTQYF TGTGCCAGCAGGGCTAGCGGCAGCACAGATACGCAGTATTTT
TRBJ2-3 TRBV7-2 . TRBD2 CASSLGLAGTDTQYF TGTGCCAGCAGCTTAGGACTAGCGGGCACAGATACGCAGTATTTT
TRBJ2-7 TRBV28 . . CASSLLYEQYF TGTGCCAGCAGTTTACTCTACGAGCAGTACTTC
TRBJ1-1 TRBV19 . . CASSPQADLNTEAFF TGTGCCAGTAGTCCGCAGGCAGATTTGAACACTGAAGCTTTCTTT
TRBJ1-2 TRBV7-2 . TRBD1 CASWTGFYGYTF TGTGCCAGTTGGACAGGGTTCTATGGCTACACCTTC
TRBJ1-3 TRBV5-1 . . CASSLVPSSGNTIYF TGCGCCAGCAGCTTGGTCCCCTCCTCTGGAAACACCATATATTTT
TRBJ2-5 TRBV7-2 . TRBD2 CASSLDSGGLETQYF TGTGCCAGCAGCTTAGATAGCGGGGGGTTGGAGACCCAGTACTTC
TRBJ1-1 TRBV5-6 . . CASSLALLEDTEAFF TGTGCCAGCAGCTTGGCCCTGTTGGAGGACACTGAAGCTTTCTTT
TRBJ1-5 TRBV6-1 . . CASSDGRVVSNQPQHF TGTGCCAGCAGTGACGGCAGGGTCGTTAGCAATCAGCCCCAGCATTTT
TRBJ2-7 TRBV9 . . CASSVYHTSSYEQYF TGTGCCAGCAGCGTCTACCATACCTCCTCCTACGAGCAGTACTTC
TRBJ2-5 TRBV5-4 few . CASSEDRGFQETQYF TGTGCCAGCAGCGAGGACAGAGGCTTCCAAGAGACCCAGTACTTC
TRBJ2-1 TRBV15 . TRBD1 CATSLGQGDEQFF TGTGCCACCAGCTTAGGGCAGGGGGATGAGCAGTTCTTC
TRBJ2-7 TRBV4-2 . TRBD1 CASSPESGGREQYF TGTGCCAGCAGCCCGGAGTCAGGGGGCCGCGAGCAGTACTTC
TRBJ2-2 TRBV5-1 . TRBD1 CASSWDRGNTGELFF TGCGCCAGCAGCTGGGACAGGGGTAACACCGGGGAGCTGTTTTTT
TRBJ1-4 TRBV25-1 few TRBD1 CASRHTGDEKLFF TGTGCCAGCAGACATACAGGGGATGAAAAACTGTTTTTT
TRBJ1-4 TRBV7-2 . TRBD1 CASSSKLQGSGEKLFF TGTGCCAGCAGCTCCAAATTACAGGGGTCAGGTGAAAAACTGTTTTTT